One TCR beta chain is described in this entry. This sample is part of a study of graft-versus-host responses after intestinal transplantation. TCRdb keeps only in-frame clones here, not all; method: immunoSEQ multiplex PCR. This table holds 74,000 or so clones, approximately 90% found once. CDR1 and CDR2 (germline): SGHRS, YFSETQ. The CDR3 extends over 13 amino acids. V was clipped by 5 bases and J by 6 bases; unmatched bases: 2. The input for sequencing was PBMCs, taken 98 days after intestinal transplantation. The genes are TRBV5-1 and TRBJ2-1, with 10 nucleotides matching TRBD2. The source of this sequence is a human patient who received an intestinal transplant, so some T cells may come from the graft donor. The CDR3 protein is CASRSSGSNEQFF. The CDR3, as DNA: TGCGCCAGCAGATCTAGCGGGAGCAATGAGCAGTTCTTC.